This passage covers 3 T cell receptor beta chains from one sample sequenced in a study of early T cells in non-severe SARS-CoV-2 infection. TCRdb used MiXCR to reprocess the 5' RACE reads, holding one entry per CDR3 protein. The sample holds around 110,000 distinct CDR3 sequences; 11% are singletons and the top ten take roughly 7.5%. The sequenced material came from whole blood. The source is an adult who was a healthcare worker with PCR-confirmed SARS-CoV-2 infection or an uninfected control (not recorded which).

The rearrangement uses TRBV12-3 or TRBV12-4 and TRBJ1-1; the D is unclear. Trimming stripped 6 bases from V and 3 bases from J, with 11 bases between. This CDR3 comprises 13 residues. The CDR3 reads CASRWTLYTEAFF. DNA for the CDR3: TGTGCCAGCAGATGGACGCTCTACACTGAAGCTTTCTTT.

The chain employs TRBV24-1 and TRBJ1-1; 7 bases line up with TRBD1. The J segment lost 2 bases and the V segment lost 9 bases, leaving 5 bases of the junction unmatched. The CDR3 extends over 13 amino acids. Germline assignment: CDR1 KGHDR and CDR2 SFDVKD. The CDR3: CATRGQANTEAFF. The DNA for the CDR3 is TGTGCCACCCGCGGACAGGCTAACACTGAAGCTTTCTTT.

Comment on this clonotype: Just one base apart from a much larger clone, this may be a read error. The CDR3 bases are TGCGCCAGCAGGACCGGACCGCAGGGGGCGAAGGGCTACACCTTC. Protein product: CASRTGPQGAKGYTF. The chain employs TRBV4-1 and TRBJ1-2, with 8 bases identical to TRBD1. CDR1 and CDR2 from the germline V gene are MGHRA and YSYEKL. The junction had 14 bases not matched to a gene; V was cut back by 6 bases and J by 8 bases. CDR3 length: 15 residues.